The rows below give T cell receptor beta chains drawn from one sample of a study of T cells in Graves' hyperthyroidism and ophthalmopathy. Each CDR3 protein is one row after TCRdb ran MiXCR on the multiplex PCR reads. The data hold around 800,000 distinct CDR3 sequences, with 38% observed a single time. The specimen sequenced was blood. The receptors stem from a man between 18 and 29 years old with Graves' hyperthyroidism. CDR3s include the opening cysteine and the closing phenylalanine or tryptophan. D genes are given only for firm matches. A row's size may be missing; if present it is once, few, many or a size class.

size	V	J	D	DNA	CDR3
many	TRBV7-8	TRBJ2-7	-	TGTGCCAGCAGCCCGGTCGAGGCCAGCTCCTACGAGCAGTACTTC	CASSPVEASSYEQYF
-	TRBV7-3	TRBJ2-5	-	TGTGCCAGCAGCTTAACGGGTAGCGGCCGTCCGAGAGAGACCCAGTACTTC	CASSLTGSGRPRETQYF
many	TRBV9	TRBJ2-6	-	TGTGCCAGCAGCGTCGGCGTGACCCCGTCTGGGGCCAACGTCCTGACTTTC	CASSVGVTPSGANVLTF
few	TRBV7-9	TRBJ1-1	-	TGTGCCAGCCCGAAGCCGCAGTTGAACACTGAAGCTTTCTTT	CASPKPQLNTEAFF
few	TRBV9	TRBJ2-2	-	TGTGCCAGCAGCGTAGGGGGCACTGGGGCCGGGGAGCTGTTTTTT	CASSVGGTGAGELFF
-	TRBV2	TRBJ2-5	TRBD1	TGTGCCAGCAGAGTACAGGGGGCGGGTGAGACCCAGTACTTC	CASRVQGAGETQYF
-	TRBV7-2	TRBJ2-7	TRBD2	TGCGCCAGCAGCCAAGGACCGGCGGGGGGGACGTACGAGCAGTACTTC	CASSQGPAGGTYEQYF
-	TRBV20-1	TRBJ1-2	-	TGCAGTGCTGGGACTCTGTATGGCTACACCTTC	CSAGTLYGYTF
many	TRBV7-2	TRBJ1-2	TRBD1	TGTGCCAGCAGCTTAGCTGACAGGGCCAACTATGGCTACACCTTC	CASSLADRANYGYTF
-	TRBV15	TRBJ2-6	-	TGTGCCACCAGCAGATCGTTAGGACAGGGGGCCAACGTCCTGACTTTC	CATSRSLGQGANVLTF
many	TRBV7-8	TRBJ2-6	-	TGTGCCAGCAGCTCTGACCAACCGGACTCTGGGGCCAACGTCCTGACTTTC	CASSSDQPDSGANVLTF
-	TRBV12-5	TRBJ1-2	-	TGTGCTAGTGGTTCCGGCGGCGGGAACTATGGCTACACCTTC	CASGSGGGNYGYTF
many	TRBV20-1	TRBJ2-5	-	TGCAGTGCGAGGCCCCTGGAGACCCAGTACTTC	CSARPLETQYF
many	TRBV5-8	TRBJ2-7	TRBD1	TGTGCCAGCAGCAGGGACAGGGGGAGGTACGAGCAGTACTTC	CASSRDRGRYEQYF
-	TRBV6-5	TRBJ1-3	TRBD1	TGTGCCAGCAGTTATGGGACAGACACTGGAAACACCATATATTTT	CASSYGTDTGNTIYF
many	TRBV13	TRBJ2-2	TRBD2	TGTGCCAGCAGAAGGACCGGGACTAGCGGGAGAGCCGGGGAGCTGTTTTTT	CASRRTGTSGRAGELFF
many	TRBV10-3	TRBJ1-3	TRBD1	TGTGCCACCCTTGGGACAGCCTCTGGAAACACCATATATTTT	CATLGTASGNTIYF
-	TRBV6-1	TRBJ2-5	TRBD2	TGTGCCGGGGGTAGCGGGGGGCATTCAGAGACCCAGTACTTT	CAGGSGGHSETQYF
-	TRBV7-6	TRBJ2-2	TRBD2	TGTGCCAGCAGCTTAGCGAGGACTAGCGGGAGAACCGGGGAGCTGTTTTTT	CASSLARTSGRTGELFF
many	TRBV2	TRBJ2-7	-	TGTGCCAGCAGGTTCTCCTACGAGCAGTACTTC	CASRFSYEQYF
-	TRBV19	TRBJ2-2	TRBD2	TGTGCCAGTCAAGCGGGGGTAGCCGGGGAGCTGTTTTTT	CASQAGVAGELFF
-	TRBV7-8	TRBJ2-2	-	TGTGCCAGCAGCGCCGACCCAGCCGGCGGGGAGCTGTTTTTT	CASSADPAGGELFF
-	TRBV10-3	TRBJ1-6	TRBD1	TGTGCCACCTCATCCGGGACAGGGTATTCACCCCTCCACTTT	CATSSGTGYSPLHF
-	TRBV20-1	TRBJ1-1	TRBD1	TGCAGTGCTAGTTCCCTTAAGGGGGCGCGTACTGAAGCTTTCTTT	CSASSLKGARTEAFF
few	TRBV10-3	TRBJ1-1	-	TGTGCCAGCAGTTACTCCCCCGGGAAGGAAAAAGCTTTCTTT	CASSYSPGKEKAFF
-	TRBV11-1	TRBJ2-2	-	TGTGCCAGCAGCTTAGCGGGGCAGTCGAACGAGCTGTTTTTT	CASSLAGQSNELFF
many	TRBV4-1	TRBJ1-1	-	TGCGCCAGCAGCCGCGCATTGACAGCGAACACTGAAGCTTTCTTT	CASSRALTANTEAFF
-	TRBV5-1	TRBJ2-2	-	TGCGCCAGCAGCTTACAGGGCGCGGGCACCGGGGAGCTGTTTTTT	CASSLQGAGTGELFF
-	TRBV7-9	TRBJ1-1	-	TGTGCCAGCAGCTCGGACAGCACGAACACTGAAGCTTTCTTT	CASSSDSTNTEAFF
-	TRBV20-1	TRBJ2-5	-	TGCAGTGCCACGAGTGGGGGGGCGCAGGAGACCCAGTACTTC	CSATSGGAQETQYF
-	TRBV7-2	TRBJ1-1	-	TGTGCCAGCAGCTTTCCGGTTCAGGGGATGGACACTGAAGCTTTCTTT	CASSFPVQGMDTEAFF
-	TRBV7-8	TRBJ1-5	-	TGTGCCAGCAGCTTAGGAGCGGCTTACTATAGCAATCAGCCCCAGCATTTT	CASSLGAAYYSNQPQHF